The 17 T cell receptor beta chains given below trace back to one sample, sequenced in a study of blood T cell repertoires in COVID-19. The table came from immunoSEQ multiplex PCR; TCRdb's copy has only in-frame clones and leaves some out. This table has about 280,000 clones, approximately 86% appearing once. The specimen was peripheral blood. The receptor set was obtained from a woman in her thirties who had recovered from COVID-19.

This clone was detected only once. The chain joins TRBV10-1 to TRBJ2-7; 9 bases map to TRBD1. The CDR3 length is 13 residues. J was trimmed by 3 bases and V by 5 bases; bases with no gene match: 2. CDR1 is WNHNN and CDR2 is SYGVQD in the germline V gene (reference sequence). The CDR3 sequence: CASSWGQGYEQYF. In nucleotides, the CDR3 is TGCGCCAGCAGTTGGGGACAGGGCTACGAGCAGTACTTC.

The chain joins TRBV15 to TRBJ2-5; TRBD1 might be the D (6 bases). CDR3 length: 12 residues. The germline V gene encodes CDR1 LNHNV and CDR2 YYDKDF (reference sequence). V was cut by 8 bases and J by 5 bases, with 12 bases left in between. CDR3 residues: CATGQGHETQYF. The CDR3 bases are TGTGCCACCGGCCAGGGACACGAGACCCAGTACTTC.

The V gene is TRBV28, the J gene TRBJ1-1; the D is unclear. The germline CDR1 and CDR2 sequences are MDHEN and SYDVKM. This CDR3 is built from 15 residues. Trimming stripped 1 base from V and 6 bases from J, with 15 bases between. CDR3 bases: TGTGCCAGCAGTTTATCTCTCCTGCGCTCCCCTGAAGCTTTCTTT. It encodes CASSLSLLRSPEAFF. Full variable domain (remainder filled in from reference TRBV28 and TRBJ1-1): DVKVTQSSRYLVKRTGEKVFLECVQDMDHENMFWYRQDPGLGLRLIYFSYDVKMKEKGDIPEGYSVSREKKERFSLILESASTNQTSMYLCASSLSLLRSPEAFFGQGTRLTVV.

This chain connects TRBV7-2 to TRBJ1-6; maybe TRBD1 (6 bases). Germline values: CDR1 SGHTA, CDR2 FQGNSA. V lost 5 bases, J lost 9 bases, and 11 bases lay in between. The CDR3 runs 13 residues. The CDR3 loop is CASSTQGGSPLHF. The CDR3 DNA reads as TGTGCCAGCAGCACACAAGGGGGTTCACCCCTCCACTTT.

V gene TRBV3-1 (or the pseudogene TRBV3-2) combines with J gene TRBJ1-5, with D unclear. The CDR3 has 14 amino acids. The germline V and J ends were trimmed by 0 bases and 6 bases, with 9 bases remaining between them. Germline CDR1 is LGHDT and CDR2 is YNNKEL (reference sequence). The CDR3 region has the DNA TGTGCCAGCAGCCAAGATGACGGGATTCAGCCCCAGCATTTT. This encodes CASSQDDGIQPQHF.

V usage is TRBV19 and J usage is TRBJ2-1; 12 bases line up with TRBD2. V was pared by 3 bases and J by 4 bases, with 4 bases of the junction left unmatched. The CDR3 spans 16 residues. Germline CDR1 LNHDA, CDR2 SQIVND (reference sequence). The CDR3 reads CASSMVGTSGYNEQFF. The CDR3 nucleotides read TGTGCCAGTAGTATGGTAGGGACTAGCGGGTACAATGAGCAGTTCTTC.

The J gene is TRBJ2-3, the V gene TRBV5-8, with 8 nucleotides matching TRBD2. With 7 bases clipped from V and 2 bases from J, the junction kept 9 bases outside the gene matches. The CDR3 loop spans 15 amino acids. Germline CDR1 reads SGHTS; CDR2 reads YDEGEE. The CDR3 coding sequence is TGTGCCAGCCGGGTCGGGACTAGTTACACAGATACGCAGTATTTT. Encoded protein: CASRVGTSYTDTQYF.

J is TRBJ1-4 and V is TRBV10-2; D may be TRBD1 (6 bases). The length of the CDR3 is 15 residues. Germline V gene sequence: CDR1 WSHSY, CDR2 SAAADI. V was cut by 8 bases and J by 1 base, with 14 bases left in between. The DNA for the CDR3 is TGCGCCAGCCGCAGGGGATTTGGAACTAATGAAAAACTGTTTTTT. It encodes CASRRGFGTNEKLFF.

V usage is TRBV9 and J usage is TRBJ2-1; D remains unclear. This CDR3 contains 13 residues. Germline V lookup: CDR1 SGDLS, CDR2 YYNGEE. With 0 bases removed from V and 3 bases from J, the gap between germline ends came to 4 bases. CDR3 sequence reads: CASSVGDYNEQFF. The DNA of the CDR3 is TGTGCCAGCAGCGTAGGCGACTACAATGAGCAGTTCTTC.

The chain recombines TRBV19 with TRBJ2-2; no firm D call. V lost 3 bases, J lost 2 bases, and 7 bases lay in between. Germline assignment: CDR1 LNHDA and CDR2 SQIVND (reference sequence). The CDR3 loop spans 14 amino acids. This chain's CDR3 is CASSIVGNTGELFF. CDR3 in DNA: TGTGCCAGTAGTATCGTCGGTAACACCGGGGAGCTGTTTTTT. Full variable domain (missing parts from reference TRBV19 and TRBJ2-2): DGGITQSPKYLFRKEGQNVTLSCEQNLNHDAMYWYRQDPGQGLRLIYYSQIVNDFQKGDIAEGYSVSREKKESFPLTVTSAQKNPTAFYLCASSIVGNTGELFFGEGSRLTVL.

This clone was counted only a few times. This chain joins TRBV7-9 and TRBJ1-3; 8 nucleotides match TRBD1. V dropped 3 bases and J dropped 2; count of bases not matched to a gene: 6. The CDR3 is 16 residues long. The germline gives CDR1 SEHNR, CDR2 FQNEAQ (reference sequence). The CDR3 spells CASSFAVGQAGNTIYF. CDR3 nucleotides: TGTGCCAGCAGCTTTGCGGTGGGACAGGCTGGAAACACCATATATTTT.

V usage is TRBV5-4 and J usage is TRBJ1-2; no definite D call. The ends were cut back, 0 bases at V and 4 bases at J, with 10 bases in the middle. Germline V gene data show CDR1 as SGHNT and CDR2 as YYREEE (reference sequence). CDR3 length: 14 residues. The CDR3 spells CASSLENRGYGYTF. The CDR3 DNA follows: TGTGCCAGCAGCTTGGAGAATCGAGGCTATGGCTACACCTTC.

This chain joins TRBV7-9 and TRBJ2-7, with 11 positions matching TRBD2. Germline loops: CDR1 SEHNR, CDR2 FQNEAQ (reference sequence). The CDR3 runs to 16 residues. V was clipped by 2 bases and J by 0 bases; unmatched bases: 3. In DNA form, the CDR3 reads TGTGCCAGCAGCTTACTAGCGGGAGGCAGCTCCTACGAGCAGTACTTC. The encoded protein is CASSLLAGGSSYEQYF.

The V call is TRBV5-6, the J call TRBJ2-7; weak D call: TRBD2 (6 bases). Germline V gene data show CDR1 as SGHDT and CDR2 as YYEEEE. The length of the CDR3 is 13 residues. Trimming took 3 bases from V and 3 from J, leaving 10 bases between them. Here the CDR3 DNA reads TGTGCCAGCAGCTCGGGACTTAACTACGAGCAGTACTTC. This gives the protein CASSSGLNYEQYF.

The CDR3 coding sequence is TGTGCCAGCAGTTTCGGCCAATCCCAGGGGAGGGGAGCTTACGAGCAGTACTTC. Translation: CASSFGQSQGRGAYEQYF. The gene calls are TRBV27 and TRBJ2-7, with TRBD2 as a possible D gene (7 bases). Trimming cost V 3 bases and J 4 bases, with 25 bases left between them. Germline V gene sequence: CDR1 MNHEY, CDR2 SMNVEV (reference sequence). The CDR3 consists of 18 residues.

Only one count was recorded for this clone. The V gene is TRBV7-9, the J gene TRBJ1-2, with 8 bases fitting TRBD1. The CDR3 has 12 residues. V shed 5 bases, J shed 6 bases, and the junction held 2 bases outside the gene matches. The germline V gene encodes CDR1 SEHNR and CDR2 FQNEAQ (reference sequence). In DNA form, the CDR3 reads TGTGCCAGCAGCCGGACAGGGAATGGCTACACCTTC. Translation gives CASSRTGNGYTF.

This chain uses TRBV5-8 with TRBJ2-1; TRBD1 matches 12 bases. Per germline, CDR1 SGHTS and CDR2 YDEGEE. The CDR3 covers 15 residues. Trimming took 4 bases from V and 9 from J; bases not matched to a gene: 8. CDR3 nucleotide sequence: TGTGCCAGCAGCGTCCGGGACAGGGGGCCAGGTGAGCAGTTCTTC. Translating it yields CASSVRDRGPGEQFF.